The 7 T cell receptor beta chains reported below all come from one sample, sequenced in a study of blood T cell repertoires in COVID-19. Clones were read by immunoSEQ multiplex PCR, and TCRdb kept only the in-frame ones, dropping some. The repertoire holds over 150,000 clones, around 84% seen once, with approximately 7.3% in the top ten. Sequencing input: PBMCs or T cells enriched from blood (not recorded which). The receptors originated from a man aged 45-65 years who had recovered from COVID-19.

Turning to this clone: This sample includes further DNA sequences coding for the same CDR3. The CDR3, as DNA: TGTGCCAGTAGTTCGGGGGGAACAGATACGCAGTATTTT. Residues: CASSSGGTDTQYF. The chain carries TRBV19 and TRBJ2-3; 7 bases are a match to TRBD2. The junction had 2 bases not matched to a gene; V was cut back by 5 bases and J by 3 bases. In germline, CDR1 is LNHDA, CDR2 SQIVND (reference sequence). The CDR3 length is 13 residues.

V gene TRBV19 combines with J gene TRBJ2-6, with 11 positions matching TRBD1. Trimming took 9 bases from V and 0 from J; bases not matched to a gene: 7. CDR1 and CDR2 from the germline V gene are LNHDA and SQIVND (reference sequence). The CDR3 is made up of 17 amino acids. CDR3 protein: CASRAGTGGSGANVLTF. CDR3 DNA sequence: TGTGCCAGCCGTGCCGGGACAGGGGGCTCTGGGGCCAACGTCCTGACTTTC.

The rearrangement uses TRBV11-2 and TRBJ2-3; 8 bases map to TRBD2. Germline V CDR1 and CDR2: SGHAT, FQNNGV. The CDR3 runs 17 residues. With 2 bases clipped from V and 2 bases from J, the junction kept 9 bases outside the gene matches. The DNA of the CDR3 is TGTGCCAGCAGCTTAAAGAGGACTAGCCGCGCCACAGATACGCAGTATTTT. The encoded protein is CASSLKRTSRATDTQYF.

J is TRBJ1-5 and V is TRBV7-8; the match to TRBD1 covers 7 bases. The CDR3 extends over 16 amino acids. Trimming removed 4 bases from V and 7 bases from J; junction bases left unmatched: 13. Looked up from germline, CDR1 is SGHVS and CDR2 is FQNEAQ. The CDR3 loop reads CASSSRITGVFQPQHF. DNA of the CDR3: TGTGCCAGCAGCTCTCGAATTACAGGGGTCTTCCAGCCCCAGCATTTT.

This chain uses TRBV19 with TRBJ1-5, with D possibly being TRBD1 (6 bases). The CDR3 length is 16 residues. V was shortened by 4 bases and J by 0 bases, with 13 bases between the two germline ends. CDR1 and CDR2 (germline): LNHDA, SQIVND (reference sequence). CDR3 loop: CASSRTGSYSNQPQHF. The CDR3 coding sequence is TGTGCCAGTAGTAGAACAGGGTCTTATAGCAATCAGCCCCAGCATTTT.

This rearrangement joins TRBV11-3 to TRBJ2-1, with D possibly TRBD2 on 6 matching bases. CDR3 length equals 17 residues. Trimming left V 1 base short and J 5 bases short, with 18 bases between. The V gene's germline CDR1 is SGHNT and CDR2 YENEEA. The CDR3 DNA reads TGTGCCAGCAGCTTAGGATTTCTGGGGGGTTCAAACAATGAGCAGTTCTTC. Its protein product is CASSLGFLGGSNNEQFF.

The CDR3 coding sequence is TGTGCCAGCAGTTGGCCAGCGGGGGGGCCGGAGACCCAGTACTTC. As protein: CASSWPAGGPETQYF. The chain links TRBV6-5 to TRBJ2-5; 10 nucleotides agree with TRBD2. The V gene end was trimmed by 4 bases and the J gene end by 5 bases; junction bases not matched to a gene: 7. Germline assignment: CDR1 MNHEY and CDR2 SVGAGI. The CDR3 contains 15 residues.